These T cell receptor beta chains were read from a single sample in a study of identifying expanded T cells in peripheral blood. Sequencing used immunoSEQ multiplex PCR; TCRdb keeps in-frame clones, though not all of them. The sample gives approximately 110,000 clones, approximately 90% of which show up once; roughly 17% is in the top ten. Specimen: blood. These receptors were taken from a person aged 18 to 75 in good health. Both conserved end residues are part of each CDR3. Each record gives: D gene, clone size, J gene, V gene, CDR3 protein, CDR3 DNA. D genes are given only for firm matches. Clone size, where shown, is once, few, many, or a class for clones that have expanded.

D gene: NA
clone size: NA
J gene: TRBJ2-2
V gene: TRBV19
CDR3 protein: CASSTQYVTGELFF
CDR3 DNA: TGTGCCAGTAGTACCCAGTACGTGACCGGGGAGCTGTTTTTT

D gene: NA
clone size: few
J gene: TRBJ2-6
V gene: TRBV19
CDR3 protein: CASSIEGGSGANVLTF
CDR3 DNA: TGTGCCAGTAGTATAGAAGGGGGGTCTGGGGCCAACGTCCTGACTTTC

D gene: TRBD1
clone size: once
J gene: TRBJ1-6
V gene: TRBV10-3
CDR3 protein: CAIRGQAYNSPLHF
CDR3 DNA: TGTGCCATCAGAGGACAGGCTTATAATTCACCCCTCCACTTT

D gene: NA
clone size: NA
J gene: TRBJ2-7
V gene: TRBV6-5
CDR3 protein: CASSYSKKLSYEQYF
CDR3 DNA: TGTGCCAGCAGTTATTCCAAGAAGCTCTCCTACGAGCAGTACTTC

D gene: NA
clone size: NA
J gene: TRBJ2-7
V gene: TRBV5-4
CDR3 protein: CASSLRPTYEQYF
CDR3 DNA: TGTGCCAGCAGCTTACGGCCGACCTACGAGCAGTACTTC

D gene: TRBD1
clone size: NA
J gene: TRBJ1-1
V gene: TRBV5-4
CDR3 protein: CASSSTGGIDTEAFF
CDR3 DNA: TGTGCCAGCAGCTCGACAGGGGGTATCGACACTGAAGCTTTCTTT

D gene: NA
clone size: once
J gene: TRBJ2-7
V gene: TRBV11-2
CDR3 protein: CASSSTRVEQYF
CDR3 DNA: TGTGCCAGCAGCTCGACTAGGGTCGAGCAGTACTTC

D gene: NA
clone size: NA
J gene: TRBJ1-3
V gene: TRBV5-6
CDR3 protein: CASSWMVGWPGNTIYF
CDR3 DNA: TGTGCCAGCAGCTGGATGGTGGGGTGGCCTGGAAACACCATATATTTT

D gene: TRBD1
clone size: NA
J gene: TRBJ1-6
V gene: TRBV7-2
CDR3 protein: CASTPNRGGNSPLHF
CDR3 DNA: TGTGCCAGCACCCCAAACAGGGGGGGTAATTCACCCCTCCACTTT

D gene: NA
clone size: NA
J gene: TRBJ1-6
V gene: TRBV18
CDR3 protein: CASSPRVPGDYNSPLHF
CDR3 DNA: TGTGCCAGCTCACCACGGGTGCCGGGCGACTATAATTCACCCCTCCACTTT

D gene: TRBD2
clone size: NA
J gene: TRBJ2-7
V gene: TRBV5-4
CDR3 protein: CASRRGGHASNEQYF
CDR3 DNA: TGTGCCAGCCGACGGGGAGGGCATGCCTCTAACGAGCAGTACTTC

D gene: TRBD1
clone size: NA
J gene: TRBJ2-5
V gene: TRBV5-1
CDR3 protein: CASGTGGAGETQYF
CDR3 DNA: TGCGCCAGCGGAACAGGGGGCGCCGGAGAGACCCAGTACTTC

D gene: NA
clone size: NA
J gene: TRBJ2-2
V gene: TRBV6-5
CDR3 protein: CASSRKDSYTGELFF
CDR3 DNA: TGTGCCAGCAGTCGAAAGGACAGCTACACCGGGGAGCTGTTTTTT

D gene: NA
clone size: NA
J gene: TRBJ2-3
V gene: TRBV25-1
CDR3 protein: CASRLDTQYF
CDR3 DNA: TGTGCCAGCAGACTCGATACGCAGTATTTT

D gene: NA
clone size: NA
J gene: TRBJ2-1
V gene: TRBV15
CDR3 protein: CATTPARGAIQLSYNEQFF
CDR3 DNA: TGTGCCACCACCCCCGCGAGAGGGGCCATTCAGCTCTCCTACAATGAGCAGTTCTTC

D gene: NA
clone size: NA
J gene: TRBJ2-6
V gene: TRBV6-6
CDR3 protein: CASSYAVSGANVLTF
CDR3 DNA: TGTGCCAGCAGTTACGCCGTCTCTGGGGCCAACGTCCTGACTTTC

D gene: TRBD1
clone size: NA
J gene: TRBJ2-3
V gene: TRBV6-5
CDR3 protein: CASSRQGADTDTQYF
CDR3 DNA: TGTGCCAGCAGTAGACAGGGGGCCGACACAGATACGCAGTATTTT

D gene: NA
clone size: NA
J gene: TRBJ1-3
V gene: TRBV2
CDR3 protein: CASSVGGLPPGNTIYF
CDR3 DNA: TGTGCCAGCAGTGTCGGTGGCTTACCCCCTGGAAACACCATATATTTT

D gene: NA
clone size: NA
J gene: TRBJ2-3
V gene: TRBV5-1
CDR3 protein: CASSLVGDTQYF
CDR3 DNA: TGCGCCAGCAGCTTGGTGGGGGATACGCAGTATTTT

D gene: NA
clone size: NA
J gene: TRBJ2-7
V gene: TRBV19
CDR3 protein: CASSFVRDTYEQYF
CDR3 DNA: TGTGCCAGTAGTTTCGTCCGGGACACCTACGAGCAGTACTTC

D gene: NA
clone size: NA
J gene: TRBJ1-6
V gene: TRBV6-1
CDR3 protein: CASSEGRGSSPLHF
CDR3 DNA: TGTGCCAGCAGTGAAGGCAGGGGCTCCTCACCCCTCCACTTT

D gene: NA
clone size: NA
J gene: TRBJ1-5
V gene: TRBV10-3
CDR3 protein: CATAGSSGNQPQHF
CDR3 DNA: TGTGCCACGGCGGGCAGTTCGGGCAATCAGCCCCAGCATTTT

D gene: TRBD2
clone size: NA
J gene: TRBJ2-7
V gene: TRBV27
CDR3 protein: CASSREAGGPFFYEQYF
CDR3 DNA: TGTGCCAGCAGTCGCGAAGCGGGGGGCCCGTTTTTTTACGAGCAGTACTTC

D gene: TRBD2
clone size: NA
J gene: TRBJ2-2
V gene: TRBV9
CDR3 protein: CASSGTSGVAGELFF
CDR3 DNA: TGTGCCAGCAGCGGAACTAGCGGGGTCGCCGGGGAGCTGTTTTTT

D gene: NA
clone size: NA
J gene: TRBJ1-2
V gene: TRBV5-4
CDR3 protein: CASSLDGRNNYTF
CDR3 DNA: TGTGCCAGCAGCTTGGATGGCAGGAACAACTACACCTTC

D gene: NA
clone size: NA
J gene: TRBJ1-1
V gene: TRBV6-6
CDR3 protein: CASSYQGRRGNTEAFF
CDR3 DNA: TGTGCCAGCAGTTACCAAGGACGGAGGGGGAACACTGAAGCTTTCTTT

D gene: TRBD1
clone size: NA
J gene: TRBJ1-5
V gene: TRBV5-1
CDR3 protein: CASSLGDRNQPQHF
CDR3 DNA: TGCGCCAGCAGCTTAGGGGACAGAAATCAGCCCCAGCATTTT

D gene: NA
clone size: NA
J gene: TRBJ2-3
V gene: TRBV7-9
CDR3 protein: CASSLTRSSTDTQYF
CDR3 DNA: TGTGCCAGCAGCTTAACTCGTTCTAGCACAGATACGCAGTATTTT

D gene: TRBD1
clone size: NA
J gene: TRBJ2-7
V gene: TRBV27
CDR3 protein: CASSRTGSSYEQYF
CDR3 DNA: TGTGCCAGCAGCCGGACAGGTTCCTCCTACGAGCAGTACTTC

D gene: NA
clone size: NA
J gene: TRBJ1-5
V gene: TRBV11-2
CDR3 protein: CASSLGGQGQPQHF
CDR3 DNA: TGTGCCAGCAGCTTGGGGGGGCAAGGACAGCCCCAGCATTTT

D gene: TRBD2
clone size: once
J gene: TRBJ2-5
V gene: TRBV6-5
CDR3 protein: CASSYWSSGGETQYF
CDR3 DNA: TGTGCCAGCAGTTACTGGTCTAGCGGGGGGGAGACCCAGTACTTC

D gene: TRBD1
clone size: NA
J gene: TRBJ2-5
V gene: TRBV29-1
CDR3 protein: CSVETGAGETQYF
CDR3 DNA: TGCAGCGTTGAAACAGGGGCCGGGGAGACCCAGTACTTC

D gene: TRBD1
clone size: few
J gene: TRBJ1-1
V gene: TRBV28
CDR3 protein: CASKLVGDRVAEAFF
CDR3 DNA: TGTGCCAGCAAGTTAGTCGGGGACAGGGTAGCTGAAGCTTTCTTT

D gene: TRBD2
clone size: NA
J gene: TRBJ2-3
V gene: TRBV5-6
CDR3 protein: CASSLDLRGVSDTQYF
CDR3 DNA: TGTGCCAGCAGCTTGGATCTGCGGGGGGTCAGTGATACGCAGTATTTT

D gene: NA
clone size: NA
J gene: TRBJ2-2
V gene: TRBV19
CDR3 protein: CASSPSGRGELFF
CDR3 DNA: TGTGCCAGTAGCCCCAGTGGTAGAGGGGAGCTGTTTTTT

D gene: TRBD1
clone size: NA
J gene: TRBJ2-7
V gene: TRBV6-1
CDR3 protein: CASSRDRVISYEQYF
CDR3 DNA: TGTGCCAGCAGCCGGGACAGGGTTATCTCCTACGAGCAGTACTTC

D gene: TRBD1
clone size: NA
J gene: TRBJ2-7
V gene: TRBV7-2
CDR3 protein: CASSSRTGGHYEQYF
CDR3 DNA: TGTGCCAGCAGCTCCCGGACAGGGGGCCACTACGAGCAGTACTTC

D gene: TRBD1
clone size: NA
J gene: TRBJ1-5
V gene: TRBV18
CDR3 protein: CASSPQTGGNQPQHF
CDR3 DNA: TGTGCCAGCTCACCACAGACAGGGGGTAATCAGCCCCAGCATTTT

D gene: NA
clone size: NA
J gene: TRBJ1-4
V gene: TRBV19
CDR3 protein: CASKSIYRDNEKLFF
CDR3 DNA: TGTGCCAGTAAAAGCATATACAGAGATAATGAAAAACTGTTTTTT

D gene: TRBD1
clone size: NA
J gene: TRBJ2-7
V gene: TRBV7-8
CDR3 protein: CASSSRTGAYEQYF
CDR3 DNA: TGTGCCAGCAGCTCTAGGACAGGGGCCTACGAGCAGTACTTC

D gene: NA
clone size: NA
J gene: TRBJ1-2
V gene: TRBV28
CDR3 protein: CASSLSFYGYTF
CDR3 DNA: TGTGCCAGCAGTTTGTCTTTCTATGGCTACACCTTC

D gene: NA
clone size: NA
J gene: TRBJ2-3
V gene: TRBV5-4
CDR3 protein: CASREPAVGDTQYF
CDR3 DNA: TGTGCCAGCCGGGAGCCCGCCGTCGGGGATACGCAGTATTTT

D gene: NA
clone size: once
J gene: TRBJ1-3
V gene: TRBV28
CDR3 protein: CASSSHGSSGNTIYF
CDR3 DNA: TGTGCCAGCAGTTCCCACGGGAGCTCTGGAAACACCATATATTTT

D gene: TRBD1
clone size: once
J gene: TRBJ1-2
V gene: TRBV7-9
CDR3 protein: CASSGDRGLTNYGYTF
CDR3 DNA: TGTGCCAGCAGCGGGGACAGGGGCCTTACTAACTATGGCTACACCTTC

D gene: NA
clone size: NA
J gene: TRBJ2-3
V gene: TRBV7-2
CDR3 protein: CASSLGGGQKGTQYF
CDR3 DNA: TGTGCCAGCAGCTTAGGGGGGGGCCAAAAGGGTACGCAGTATTTT

D gene: TRBD2
clone size: once
J gene: TRBJ2-1
V gene: TRBV7-9
CDR3 protein: CASSLTSGLYNEQFF
CDR3 DNA: TGTGCCAGCAGTTTGACTAGCGGACTTTACAATGAGCAGTTCTTC

D gene: NA
clone size: once
J gene: TRBJ1-3
V gene: TRBV2
CDR3 protein: CASRDSSGNTIYF
CDR3 DNA: TGTGCCAGCAGGGACAGCTCTGGAAACACCATATATTTT

D gene: TRBD1
clone size: NA
J gene: TRBJ2-4
V gene: TRBV5-6
CDR3 protein: CASSFLDRGAKNIQYF
CDR3 DNA: TGTGCCAGCAGCTTTCTGGACAGGGGGGCCAAAAACATTCAGTACTTC

D gene: NA
clone size: NA
J gene: TRBJ1-2
V gene: TRBV5-6
CDR3 protein: CASSFISRLGTAYGYTF
CDR3 DNA: TGTGCCAGCAGCTTTATCTCCCGTTTGGGGACGGCCTATGGCTACACCTTC

D gene: TRBD2
clone size: NA
J gene: TRBJ2-1
V gene: TRBV19
CDR3 protein: CASSTLGYGTSDEQFF
CDR3 DNA: TGTGCCAGTAGTACCCTAGGGTATGGGACTAGCGATGAGCAGTTCTTC

D gene: NA
clone size: NA
J gene: TRBJ1-5
V gene: TRBV2
CDR3 protein: CASSEGGRKFSNQPQHF
CDR3 DNA: TGTGCCAGCAGTGAAGGGGGGCGGAAGTTTAGCAATCAGCCCCAGCATTTT

D gene: TRBD1
clone size: few
J gene: TRBJ2-1
V gene: TRBV11-3
CDR3 protein: CASSPGQVYLNEQFF
CDR3 DNA: TGTGCCAGCAGCCCAGGACAGGTTTATCTGAATGAGCAGTTCTTC

D gene: TRBD2
clone size: NA
J gene: TRBJ2-5
V gene: TRBV4-1
CDR3 protein: CASSQDTLAGLIQETQYF
CDR3 DNA: TGCGCCAGCAGCCAAGATACTCTAGCGGGGTTGATTCAAGAGACCCAGTACTTC

D gene: NA
clone size: NA
J gene: TRBJ2-5
V gene: TRBV5-1
CDR3 protein: CASRVGARETQYF
CDR3 DNA: TGCGCCAGCAGGGTGGGGGCACGGGAGACCCAGTACTTC

D gene: NA
clone size: NA
J gene: TRBJ1-2
V gene: TRBV18
CDR3 protein: CASSPLVFSPGGYTF
CDR3 DNA: TGTGCCAGCTCACCACTTGTATTTTCGCCTGGTGGCTACACCTTC

D gene: TRBD1
clone size: NA
J gene: TRBJ1-4
V gene: TRBV5-1
CDR3 protein: CASGPTGMREKLFF
CDR3 DNA: TGCGCCAGCGGTCCGACAGGGATGCGTGAAAAACTGTTTTTT

D gene: TRBD1
clone size: NA
J gene: TRBJ2-7
V gene: TRBV30
CDR3 protein: CAWSVRSAGGEQYF
CDR3 DNA: TGTGCCTGGAGTGTGCGCTCAGCAGGGGGCGAGCAGTACTTC

D gene: NA
clone size: once
J gene: TRBJ2-7
V gene: TRBV19
CDR3 protein: CATRGPQSSYEQYF
CDR3 DNA: TGTGCCACCAGGGGACCCCAGAGCTCCTACGAGCAGTACTTC

D gene: NA
clone size: NA
J gene: TRBJ2-7
V gene: TRBV5-4
CDR3 protein: CASSFGTGTYEQYF
CDR3 DNA: TGTGCCAGCAGCTTCGGAACAGGAACTTACGAGCAGTACTTC